The source of this TCR beta chain is a study of cytomegalovirus exposure and HLA in healthy donors. Across the whole study: A prior analysis found more than 90 million unique TCR beta sequences from around 180 million T cells.

It was with 60 Vbeta and 13 Jbeta primers that the PCR ran. Assay used: immunoSEQ multiplex PCR; TCRdb lists only in-frame clones, some missing. The sample carries 150,000 to 200,000 clones, about 81% recorded once. Whole-study findings and limits: As was reported, the classifier diagnosed cytomegalovirus status with high specificity and sensitivity. Later on, analysis showed that most CMV-associated TCR beta chains appeared to be HLA-restricted. Sequencing depth across donors, presence/absence analyses assumed, was roughly uniform.

Germline V gene data show CDR1 as SGHNT and CDR2 as YENEEA. V lost 5 bases and J lost 2, with 6 bases in between. The CDR3 totals 12 residues. This clone was counted a single time. Its antigen is currently unknown. The sequencing sample was made of PBMCs. This TCR was recovered from a woman under 30 in good health and CMV-seropositive. The chain recombines TRBV11-3 with TRBJ1-2; D is unresolved. The CDR3 protein is CASSEQNYGYTF. The DNA for the CDR3 is TGTGCCAGCAGCGAACAGAACTATGGCTACACCTTC.